This T cell receptor (beta chain) was observed in a study of regulatory T cells in long-lasting Graves disease. Findings and limits, study-wide: Shared public clonotypes totalled approximately 3,000 in persistent patients, compared with about 990 in new patients. Small sample size may have lowered accuracy.

Arm-PCR with iRepertoire HTBI primers amplified the CDR3 regions for these TCR beta libraries. TCRdb reprocessed the multiplex PCR reads with MiXCR, giving one entry per CDR3 protein. Of about 430,000 distinct CDR3 sequences listed, over 14% are singletons. Time point: newly diagnosed GD, antithyroid drugs for less than 3 months. PBMC RNA served as the TCR library source. Graves' disease diagnosis relied on American Thyroid Association guidelines. Turning to this clonotype: Its antigen remains unidentified. A much larger clone differs from this one at a single base, so this may be a read error.

In germline, CDR1 is KGHDR, CDR2 SFDVKD. Unmatched junction bases numbered 5, after V lost 2 bases and J lost 5 bases. The CDR3 is made up of 15 amino acids. These data were also reused for a study on T cells in Graves' hyperthyroidism and ophthalmopathy. That study reports: First-round RT-PCR targeting the TCR CDR3 was performed with the HTBI primer set.

The material sequenced was peripheral blood mononuclear cells (PBMCs), taken at new diagnosis, from a patient treated with antithyroid drugs. The receptor's source is a woman aged 40-49 years with Graves disease. The rearrangement uses TRBV24-1 and TRBJ2-1; 7 bases line up with TRBD2. The CDR3 spells CATSDSGGSNNEQFF. The CDR3 nucleotides read TGTGCCACCAGTGATTCTGGCGGGAGCAACAATGAGCAGTTCTTC.